This TCR beta chain was obtained from a study of blood T cells in healthy people across ages (dated by TCRdb to the mid-2010s). A note on the overall study: Template switching captured roughly one uniquely barcoded TCR beta cDNA molecule per two T cells in model experiments. Donors were grouped into four age groups: young (average 16 years), middle-aged (around 39), aged (around 60) and long-lived (approximately 81). The study measured age-related changes in TCR beta repertoire diversity using deep sequencing normalized with unique cDNA molecular identifiers. Using the same blood draw, the study looked at two additional independent replicas of 1 million unique cDNA reads for two donors, one aged 18 to 30 and the other aged 80 or older. To avoid experimental bias, donors of different ages were distributed randomly across sequencing lanes.

The junction shows trimming of 4 bases on V and 11 bases on J, and the gene matches do not reach 10 bases of it. Taken from the germline V gene (reference sequence), the CDR1 and CDR2 loops are DFQATT and SNEGSKA. Counted from cysteine to phenylalanine, this CDR3 has 12 amino acids. Kept here is only the CDR3 DNA, which spans 36 bases and is read in frame from base 1. Donors were 40 or so systemically healthy Caucasian individuals from Russia aged roughly 6 to 95 years. Ten milliliters of peripheral blood were drawn from each donor into EDTA-treated Vacutainer tubes. Ficoll-Paque density-gradient centrifugation was used to isolate PBMCs, with at least 6.5 million per sample. Trizol reagent was used to extract total RNA from the PBMCs, yielding at least 5.5 micrograms per sample. The percentages of naive CD45RAhigh/CD27high T cells were determined by flow cytometry on a PBMC aliquot from every donor.

With respect to this clonotype: The antigen it recognizes is unknown. No quality values exist for individual bases; no much larger clone is one base distant.

Study-wide findings and limitations: Because profiling used bulk unsorted PBMCs, naive and antigen-experienced compartments could not be compared conclusively. As age increased, observed TCR beta diversity per million T cells dropped in a roughly linear way, and a significant reduction was already evident by age around 41. Observed TCR beta diversity correlated strongly with the percentage of naive T cells measured by flow cytometry. The long-lived group showed more naive CD4+ T cells, fewer expanded clones and increased TCR diversity than the aged group, suggesting age selection. Donor CMV infection status was unknown, potentially confounding age-related changes in expanded clonotypes. Estimates of total diversity from one million sequenced T cells were regarded as lower bounds and underestimates.

Libraries were constructed by 5' RACE. The run used an Illumina HiSeq 2500. The second PCR ran for about 6 to 12 cycles and used a J-beta primer mix along with a sample-barcoded 5' primer. A template-switch 5' adaptor carrying 12 random nucleotides introduced a unique molecular identifier onto each TCR beta cDNA molecule. At least 2.5 million CDR3-containing paired-end reads were obtained from each sample. First-strand cDNA synthesis was performed from all RNA using the Mint cDNA synthesis kit, with priming by a TRBC-specific oligonucleotide. All cDNA was treated with uracil-DNA glycosylase and then went through a first 18-cycle PCR with the universal primers M1SS and BC2_uni_R. The study's own analysis went as follows. Normalization of each sample was performed by random selection of 1 million high-quality reads, each carrying a distinct molecular identifier. Reads with shared molecular identifiers were discarded instead of being binned into consensus sequences. MiTCR, with a Q25 quality threshold and the strictest error-elimination algorithm, was used for CDR3 identification, clonotype clustering and error correction. Lower-bound total TCR beta diversity was estimated with a nonparametric unseen species model using Euler transformation. TCRdb redid the processing of the public reads, applying fastp at Q25 and MiXCR, and retained in-frame beta chains. For every CDR3 protein sequence, its rows merge into one entry that carries the most common genes and DNA. TCRdb's processing, not the authors', yielded these V and J calls. The sample contains 730,000 or so distinct CDR3 sequences, roughly 43% of them found a single time. The ten largest clonotypes hold less than 25% of the sample.

In this chain, TRBV20-1 is recombined with TRBJ2-5, and TRBD2 matches 7 of the central bases. Sequencing was performed on blood. The receptor comes from a woman aged 60 to 75 in good health. The sequenced DNA is TGCAGTGCTACCCGGACTAGTCATGAGCAGTACTTC. Its translation reads: CSATRTSHEQYF.